What follows are 5 T cell receptor beta chains derived from one specimen sequenced in a study of T cell changes during pregnancy in multiple sclerosis. Sequenced by immunoSEQ multiplex PCR; TCRdb stores in-frame clones only, minus some. The data hold around 62,000 clones, with approximately 90% observed a single time. Sequencing used CD4+ T cells from peripheral blood mononuclear cells, obtained in the first trimester of pregnancy. The receptors shown here come from a female donor with multiple sclerosis, enrolled in a pregnancy study.

The chain links TRBV7-2 to TRBJ2-5, with D maybe TRBD1 (5 bases). Germline V gene lookup returns CDR1 SGHTA and CDR2 FQGNSA. The CDR3 extends over 15 amino acids. Trimming shortened V by 1 base and J by 5 bases, and 14 bases separated the two germline ends. CDR3 nucleotides: TGTGCCAGCAGCTTAGAGGTAGGGGCGTCGGAGACCCAGTACTTC. It yields the protein CASSLEVGASETQYF. Full variable domain (missing parts from reference TRBV7-2 and TRBJ2-5): GAGVSQSPSNKVTEKGKDVELRCDPISGHTALYWYRQSLGQGLEFLIYFQGNSAPDKSGLPSDRFSAERTGGSVSTLTIQRTQQEDSAVYLCASSLEVGASETQYFGPGTRLLVL.

The V and J genes are TRBV27 and TRBJ1-2, with a tentative D call TRBD1 (6 bases). Germline-derived CDR1 and CDR2 are MNHEY and SMNVEV (reference sequence). Trimming took off 4 bases at V and 8 bases at J, with 26 bases between the two ends. CDR3 length: 17 amino acids. The CDR3: CASSSLSREGERAGYTF. The CDR3 coding sequence is TGTGCCAGCAGTTCCCTCTCGAGAGAGGGGGAACGGGCGGGCTACACCTTC.

The V call is TRBV5-5, the J call TRBJ1-6, with TRBD1 matching over 7 bases. The CDR3 contains 17 residues. The germline V gene encodes CDR1 SGHKS and CDR2 YYEKEE (reference sequence). The V gene end was trimmed by 1 base and the J gene end by 6 bases; junction bases not matched to a gene: 10. The CDR3 nucleotides read TGTGCCAGCAGCTTGTACGGGGGAGGACAGGCTAATTCACCCCTCCACTTT. It codes for CASSLYGGGQANSPLHF.

This clone was counted only a few times. The chain has TRBV20-1 and TRBJ1-2, with D possibly being TRBD1 (5 bases). The germline gives CDR1 DFQATT, CDR2 SNEGSKA (reference sequence). The CDR3 runs to 11 residues. Trimming cost V 0 bases and J 13 bases, with 12 bases left between them. CDR3 nucleotide sequence: TGCAGTGCTAGAGATTTAGGGGTCGTCACCTTC. This translates into CSARDLGVVTF.

This chain uses TRBV7-2 with TRBJ2-3; D is perhaps TRBD2 (6 bases). The CDR3 has 17 amino acids. V dropped 5 bases and J dropped 6 bases, with 24 bases sitting between them. In germline, CDR1 is SGHTA, CDR2 FQGNSA. In DNA form, the CDR3 reads TGTGCCAGCAGCGCCCGCCGGGAGTGGGCGGGCGGGGATACGCAGTATTTT. Translation gives CASSARREWAGGDTQYF.